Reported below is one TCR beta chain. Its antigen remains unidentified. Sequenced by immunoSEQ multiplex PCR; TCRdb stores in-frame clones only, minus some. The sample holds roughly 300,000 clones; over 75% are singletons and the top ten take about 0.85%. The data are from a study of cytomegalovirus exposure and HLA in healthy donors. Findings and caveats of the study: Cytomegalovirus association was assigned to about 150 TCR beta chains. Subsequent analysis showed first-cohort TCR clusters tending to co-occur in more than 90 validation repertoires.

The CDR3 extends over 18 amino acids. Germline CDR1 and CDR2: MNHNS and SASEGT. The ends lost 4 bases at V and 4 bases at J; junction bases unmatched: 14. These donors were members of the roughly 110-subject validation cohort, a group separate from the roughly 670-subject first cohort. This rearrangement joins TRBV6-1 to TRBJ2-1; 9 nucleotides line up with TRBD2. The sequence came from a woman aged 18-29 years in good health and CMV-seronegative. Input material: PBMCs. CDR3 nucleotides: TGTGCCAGCAGTGCCCCTACTTTAGCGGGAGAGGCATACAATGAGCAGTTCTTC. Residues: CASSAPTLAGEAYNEQFF.